Following are 4 T cell receptor beta chains from one sample sequenced in a study of blood T cells in healthy people across ages. It was with a sample-barcoded 5' primer and a J-beta primer mix that a second PCR of roughly 6 to 11 cycles was run. TCRdb reprocessed the 5' RACE reads via MiXCR and lists one record per CDR3 protein. The profile shows 710,000 or so distinct CDR3 sequences, about a third of them singletons. The specimen was blood. All receptors derive from a woman of 80 years or more in good health.

This clonotype was seen many times. The chain carries TRBV20-1 and TRBJ2-1; 10 nucleotides line up with TRBD2. The CDR3 is 17 residues long. After removal of 0 bases from V and 1 base from J, the junction contained 6 bases not matched to a gene. The germline CDR1 and CDR2 sequences are DFQATT and SNEGSKA (reference sequence). DNA for the CDR3: TGCAGTGCTAGAGATCTTAGCGGGGGGCTGTCCTACAATGAGCAGTTCTTC. This gives the protein CSARDLSGGLSYNEQFF.

This clonotype has just a few counts. The genes are TRBV29-1 and TRBJ1-1; D gene unclear. Trimming took 5 bases from V and 5 from J, leaving 6 bases between them. This CDR3 is built from 10 residues. Looked up from germline, CDR1 is SQVTM and CDR2 is ANQGSEA. This chain's CDR3 is CSVFPTEAFF. DNA of the CDR3: TGCAGCGTTTTCCCTACTGAAGCTTTCTTT.

The chain employs TRBV6-1 and TRBJ1-1, with TRBD1 matching over 9 bases. V was clipped by 6 bases and J by 4 bases; unmatched bases: 9. The germline V gene encodes CDR1 MNHNS and CDR2 SASEGT. This CDR3 comprises 15 residues. DNA for the CDR3: TGTGCCAGCAGATTACCGGGACAGGGCTCCACTGAAGCTTTCTTT. Protein sequence: CASRLPGQGSTEAFF.

This clonotype was recorded many times. For the CDR3, the DNA is TGTGCCAGCAGCGCCGAGGCTGCACTGAACACTGAAGCTTTCTTT. It encodes CASSAEAALNTEAFF. The V and J genes are TRBV9 and TRBJ1-1; D is undetermined. Germline-derived CDR1 and CDR2 are SGDLS and YYNGEE. The V end was cut by 3 bases, the J end by 0 bases, with 12 bases between. CDR3 length: 15 residues.